This T cell receptor beta chain was recovered during a study of shared clonotypes between healthy human individuals. In the study overall: Three CD4 naive, three CD4 memory, two CD8 naive and one CD8 memory plate were used per donor.

As for this clone: Its antigen is currently unknown.

Looked up from germline, CDR1 is SGHTA and CDR2 is FQGTGA. This CDR3 has 17 residues. Trimming removed 5 bases from V and 6 bases from J; junction bases left unmatched: 13. The authors split each subset's genomic DNA evenly across several immunoSEQ plates. Using immunoSEQ multiplex PCR, the repertoire was profiled, and TCRdb retains in-frame clones only, with some absent. The sample lists over a million clones, approximately 70% occurring once. Whole-study findings and limits: Memory subsets generally showed smaller estimated richness than naive subsets did. With a handful of donors compared, roughly 5% of naive CD4 clonotypes were shared.

Sequencing input: memory CD4+ T cells sorted from blood. Subset given: CD45RA-negative fraction. The receptor's source is a man aged 18-30 years in good health. The J gene is TRBJ2-2, the V gene TRBV7-3; 9 nucleotides match TRBD2. The CDR3 is CASSPIPQRGVPGELFF. The CDR3 DNA reads TGTGCCAGCAGCCCCATCCCCCAGCGGGGGGTGCCCGGGGAGCTGTTTTTT.